One sample yielded the 18 T cell receptor beta chains listed below, sequenced in a study of tumor-infiltrating lymphocytes in primary liver carcinoma. Both RNA and DNA were isolated together from around 20-30 mg of bulk tissue that had not been sorted. The investigators made TCR beta cDNA from roughly 460 ng total RNA, using a constant-region primer. Three nested multiplex PCR rounds, a slightly modified ARM-PCR method, built the TCR beta libraries. The opening two PCR rounds, around 11 cycles each, paired TRBV1-TRBV30 forward primers with a C-beta reverse primer. TCRdb reprocessed the multiplex PCR reads with MiXCR, giving one entry per CDR3 protein. The sample consists of 90,000 to 150,000 distinct CDR3 sequences, about two thirds of them appearing once. The source material was tumor-adjacent normal liver tissue. These receptor sequences come from an older woman with primary liver carcinoma and hepatitis B virus infection.

Remarks on this clonotype: Here the CDR3 omits its conserved ending phenylalanine or tryptophan, so a read error is the likely source. Because the CDR3's place on the DNA is in doubt, the DNA is left out and the CDR3 is given as listed by TCRdb. The chain is built from TRBV11-2 and TRBJ2-7; TRBD2 is the table's D call, not checked against the DNA. Germline-derived CDR1 and CDR2 are SGHAT and FQNNGV. Both ends counted, the CDR3 spans 12 residues. CDR3 residues: CASISGLAGVSL.

In its sample, this clonotype was seen a few times. The chain links TRBV11-1 to TRBJ2-1; 9 bases line up with TRBD1. V was clipped by 4 bases and J by 15 bases; unmatched bases: 16. CDR1 and CDR2 (germline): SGHAT, FQDESV (reference sequence). The CDR3 has 15 residues. The CDR3, as DNA: TGTGCCAGCAGCTACCGGGACAGGGTCATCGATGGGCTGTTCTTC. Translating gives CASSYRDRVIDGLFF.

This clonotype came up many times. This chain connects TRBV6-1 to TRBJ1-1; D ambiguous. This CDR3 has 14 amino acids. From germline, CDR1 is MNHNS and CDR2 SASEGT. V was trimmed by 5 bases and J by 8 bases, leaving 18 bases between them. CDR3 region: CASSRYGEESEAFF. CDR3 nucleotides: TGTGCCAGCAGTCGATATGGGGAGGAATCCGAAGCTTTCTTT.

The J gene is TRBJ1-4, the V gene TRBV5-1; D gene ambiguous. The CDR3 has 15 residues. From germline, CDR1 is SGHRS and CDR2 YFSETQ. V was trimmed by 6 bases and J by 7 bases, leaving 19 bases between them. CDR3 in DNA: TGCGCCAGCATCTTAGACCCCGGAGGGAGTGAAAAACTGTTTTTT. This sequence encodes CASILDPGGSEKLFF.

Of note for this clonotype: Sequence at one end of the junction differs from germline and may be a read error. The rearrangement links TRBV4-1 to TRBJ2-3, with 8 bases aligning to TRBD2. Germline V gene data show CDR1 as MGHRA and CDR2 as YSYEKL. This CDR3 has 15 residues. CDR3 DNA sequence: TGCGCCAGCGGATTGGGGCTAGCGGGCTCAGATACGCAATATTTT. Its translation is CASGLGLAGSDTQYF.

To note about this clonotype: The final CDR3 position lacks the conserved phenylalanine or tryptophan, pointing to a likely read error. DNA of the CDR3: TGCGCCAGCAGTGAGGGCGGCAGGTGGGAGACCCAGTACCTC. Translating gives CASSEGGRWETQYL. The rearrangement links TRBV10-2 to TRBJ2-5; no clear D gene. The CDR3 length is 14 residues. V was cut by 2 bases and J by 5 bases, with 12 bases left in between. CDR1 is WSHSY and CDR2 is SAAADI in the germline V gene.

This clonotype appeared a few times. The chain joins TRBV2 to TRBJ2-1; TRBD2 matches at 7 bases. Losses at the gene ends were 8 bases for V and 9 bases for J; bases not matched to a gene: 16. CDR3 length: 15 residues. In germline, CDR1 is SNHLY, CDR2 FYNNEI. CDR3 loop: CASPGSGRAEIEQFF. Here the CDR3 DNA reads TGTGCCAGCCCCGGTAGTGGGAGGGCCGAGATTGAGCAGTTCTTC.

This clonotype showed up just once. The conserved phenylalanine or tryptophan is not found at the CDR3 terminus, so this likely reflects a read error. This chain connects TRBV11-2 to TRBJ2-1, with 14 bases matching TRBD2. The trim removed 6 bases at V and 8 bases at J, leaving 9 bases unmatched. This CDR3 has 16 residues. The germline CDR1 and CDR2 sequences are SGHAT and FQNNGV. The CDR3 coding sequence is TGTGCCAGCAGGAGACTAGCGGGAGGGCCGGGGGATGAGCAGTTCCTC. Protein: CASRRLAGGPGDEQFL.

Note on this clonotype: At one end, the junction sequence differs from germline, possibly due to a read error. The V and J genes are TRBV29-1 and TRBJ2-7; no firm D call. The CDR3 length is 12 residues. Germline values: CDR1 SQVTM, CDR2 ANQGSEA. The DNA of the CDR3 is TGCGGCGTTGAGGTTTCCTCCTACGAGCAGTACTTC. It codes for CGVEVSSYEQYF.

A note on this clonotype: Germline is not matched at one junction end, which may reflect a read error. This chain links TRBV12-3 or TRBV12-4 with TRBJ2-2; a weak D match, TRBD2 (6 bases). CDR3 length equals 14 residues. CDR3: CASSPRGNTEEPFF. The CDR3, as DNA: TGTGCCAGCAGTCCCCGGGGGAACACCGAGGAGCCGTTTTTT.

Concerning this clonotype itself: This could be a read error, since a much larger clone is one nucleotide away. The chain uses TRBV5-1 and TRBJ1-1; D ambiguous. The CDR3 spans 13 residues. Germline V gives CDR1 SGHRS, CDR2 YFSETQ. This CDR3 reads CASRTVGYTEASF. In DNA, the CDR3 is TGCGCCAGCAGGACCGTGGGTTACACTGAAGCTTCCTTT.

With regard to this clonotype: Being one base from a much bigger clone, this may be a read error. The V and J genes are TRBV29-1 and TRBJ1-2; no definite D call. The CDR3 sequence is 12 residues long. Germline V lookup: CDR1 SQVTM, CDR2 ANQGSEA. The CDR3, as DNA: TGCAGCGTTGATTTGTCCAGCTATGACTACACCTTC. This codes for CSVDLSSYDYTF.

As for this clonotype: Germline and junction disagree at one end, which may indicate a read error. This rearrangement joins TRBV28 to TRBJ2-6, with D possibly matching TRBD1 (6 bases). Per germline, CDR1 MDHEN and CDR2 SYDVKM. The CDR3 runs to 15 residues. CDR3 DNA: TGTACCAGCACTACAGGGCTCTCTGGGGCCAACGTCCTGACTTTC. It translates to CTSTTGLSGANVLTF.

Concerning this clonotype itself: Germline is not matched at one junction end, which may reflect a read error. The chain recombines TRBV2 with TRBJ2-1; no definite D call. The CDR3 is made up of 16 amino acids. Per germline, CDR1 SNHLY and CDR2 FYNNEI. The CDR3 nucleotides are TGTGACAGCAGTGAGGCTACCTGGAGCTCCTACAATGAGCAGTTCTTC. It codes for CDSSEATWSSYNEQFF.

This clonotype showed up many times. The gene calls are TRBV7-8 and TRBJ2-3; 7 bases align to TRBD2. Germline V gives CDR1 SGHVS, CDR2 FQNEAQ. J lost 4 bases, V lost 3 bases, and 7 bases had no gene match. CDR3 length: 15 residues. The CDR3 is CASSFFAGAADTQYF. In DNA, the CDR3 is TGTGCCAGCAGCTTTTTCGCGGGAGCCGCAGATACGCAGTATTTT.

Many counts were recorded for this clonotype. The V call is TRBV7-9, the J call TRBJ2-3, with D possibly matching TRBD1 (5 bases). The CDR3 is 15 amino acids. Germline assignment: CDR1 SEHNR and CDR2 FQNEAQ (reference sequence). Deletions cut 5 bases from V and 3 bases from J, with 15 bases between. CDR3 sequence reads: CASSPAGSWTDTQYF. CDR3 nucleotides: TGTGCCAGCAGCCCAGCAGGGTCGTGGACAGATACGCAGTATTTT.

A note on this clonotype: Its ends do not fully match the called genes, so a read error is possible. The V call is TRBV12-3 or TRBV12-4, the J call TRBJ2-2; D possibly corresponds to TRBD2 (7 bases). The CDR3 spans 16 residues. For the CDR3, the DNA is TGTGCCAGCAACCAGGGGAGGGGATCGAACAGCGGGGAGCTGTTTTTT. Protein: CASNQGRGSNSGELFF.

This clonotype is a singleton in its sample. The V call is TRBV4-2, the J call TRBJ2-1; 7 nucleotides line up with TRBD1. Germline loops: CDR1 LGHNA, CDR2 YNFKEQ. With V trimmed by 3 bases and J by 15 bases, 14 bases remained unmatched. The CDR3 contains 14 residues. The CDR3 is CASSHDRGDRVTFF. The CDR3 nucleotides are TGTGCCAGCAGCCATGATAGAGGAGACAGGGTCACGTTCTTC.